Sequencing of this TCR beta chain was carried out in a study of blood T cell repertoires in COVID-19. The table came from immunoSEQ multiplex PCR; TCRdb's copy has only in-frame clones and leaves some out. The sample carries over 150,000 clones, approximately 80% recorded once. Trimming stripped 2 bases from V and 9 bases from J, with 17 bases between. Germline V gene lookup returns CDR1 SGHTA and CDR2 FQGNSA. The CDR3 is made up of 15 amino acids. This chain uses TRBV7-2 with TRBJ2-1; maybe TRBD1 (5 bases). The receptor's source is a human donor with acute or convalescent COVID-19. The donor label of this sample is uncertain. What was sequenced was peripheral blood. CDR3 DNA: TGTGCCAGCAGCTTATCGGTCCAGGGTACGGGTGAGCAGTTCTTC. Protein product: CASSLSVQGTGEQFF.